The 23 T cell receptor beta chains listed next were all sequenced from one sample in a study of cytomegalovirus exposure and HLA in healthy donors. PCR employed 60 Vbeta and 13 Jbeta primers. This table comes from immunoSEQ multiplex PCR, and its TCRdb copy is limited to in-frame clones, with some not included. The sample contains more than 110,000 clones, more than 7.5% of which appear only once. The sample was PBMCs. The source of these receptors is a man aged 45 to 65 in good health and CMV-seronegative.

The CDR3 sequence is CASSYRDRIEKLFF. The CDR3 DNA reads TGTGCCAGCAGCTACCGGGACAGAATCGAAAAACTGTTTTTT. The chain is built from TRBV5-6 and TRBJ1-4; 7 bases match TRBD1. Germline values: CDR1 SGHDT, CDR2 YYEEEE. This CDR3 spans 14 amino acids. V lost 3 bases to trimming and J lost 8 bases; unmatched junction nucleotides: 7.

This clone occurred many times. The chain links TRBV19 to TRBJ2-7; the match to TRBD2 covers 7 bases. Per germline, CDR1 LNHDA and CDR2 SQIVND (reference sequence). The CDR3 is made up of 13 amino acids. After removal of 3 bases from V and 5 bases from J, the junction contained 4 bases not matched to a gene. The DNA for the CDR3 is TGTGCCAGTAGTATCCGGCGGGAGCACGAGCAGTACTTC. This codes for CASSIRREHEQYF.

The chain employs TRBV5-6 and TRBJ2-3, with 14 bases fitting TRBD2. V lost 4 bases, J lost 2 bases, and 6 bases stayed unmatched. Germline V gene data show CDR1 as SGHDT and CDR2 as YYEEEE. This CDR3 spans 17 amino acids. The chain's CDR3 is CASSPMGLAGDTDTQYF. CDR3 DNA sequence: TGTGCCAGCAGCCCTATGGGACTAGCGGGAGACACAGATACGCAGTATTTT.

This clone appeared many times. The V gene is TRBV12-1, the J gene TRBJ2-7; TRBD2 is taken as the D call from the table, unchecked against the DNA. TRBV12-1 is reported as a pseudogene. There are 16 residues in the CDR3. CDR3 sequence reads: CASSSLAGRPAYEQYF. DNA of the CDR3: TGTGCCAGCAGCTCATTAGCGGGAAGGCCTGCCTACGAGCAGTACTTC.

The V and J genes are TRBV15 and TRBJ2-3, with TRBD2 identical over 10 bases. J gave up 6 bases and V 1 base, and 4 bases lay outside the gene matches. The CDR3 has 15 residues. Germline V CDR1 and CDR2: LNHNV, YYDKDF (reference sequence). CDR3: CATSRALAGDDTQYF. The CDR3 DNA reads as TGTGCCACCAGCAGAGCGCTAGCGGGGGACGATACGCAGTATTTT. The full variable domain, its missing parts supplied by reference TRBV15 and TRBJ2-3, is DAMVIQNPRYQVTQFGKPVTLSCSQTLNHNVMYWYQQKSSQAPKLLFHYYDKDFNNEADTPDNFQSRRPNTSFCFLDIRSPGLGDTAMYLCATSRALAGDDTQYFGPGTRLTVL.

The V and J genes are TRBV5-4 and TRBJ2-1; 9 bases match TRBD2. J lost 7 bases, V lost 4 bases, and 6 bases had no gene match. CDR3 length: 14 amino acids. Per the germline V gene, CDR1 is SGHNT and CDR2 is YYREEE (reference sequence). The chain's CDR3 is CASSLREGVNEQFF. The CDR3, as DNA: TGTGCCAGCAGCCTGCGGGAGGGGGTTAATGAGCAGTTCTTC.

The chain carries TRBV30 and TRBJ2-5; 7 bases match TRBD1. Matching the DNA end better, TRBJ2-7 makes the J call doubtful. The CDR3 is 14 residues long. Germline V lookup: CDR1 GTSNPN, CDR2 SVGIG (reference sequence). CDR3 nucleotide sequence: TGTGCCTGGAGTAAGACAGGGCTAGCCTACGAGCAGTACTTC. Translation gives CAWSKTGLAYEQYF.

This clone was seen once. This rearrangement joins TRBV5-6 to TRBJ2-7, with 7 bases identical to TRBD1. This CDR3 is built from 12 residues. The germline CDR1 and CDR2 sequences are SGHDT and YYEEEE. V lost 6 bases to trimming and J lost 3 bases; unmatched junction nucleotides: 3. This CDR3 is CASTRDSYEQYF. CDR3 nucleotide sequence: TGTGCCAGCACCCGGGACAGCTACGAGCAGTACTTC. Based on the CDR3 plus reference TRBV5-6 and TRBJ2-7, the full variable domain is DAGVTQSPTHLIKTRGQQVTLRCSPKSGHDTVSWYQQALGQGPQFIFQYYEEEERQRGNFPDRFSGHQFPNYSSELNVNALLLGDSALYLCASTRDSYEQYFGPGTRLTVT.

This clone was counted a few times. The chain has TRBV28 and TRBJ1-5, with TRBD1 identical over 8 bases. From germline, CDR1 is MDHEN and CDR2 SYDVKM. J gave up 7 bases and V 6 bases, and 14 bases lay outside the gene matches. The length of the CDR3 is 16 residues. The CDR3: CASRVEGRGQVQPQHF. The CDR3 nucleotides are TGTGCCAGCAGAGTAGAGGGCAGGGGGCAGGTACAGCCCCAGCATTTT. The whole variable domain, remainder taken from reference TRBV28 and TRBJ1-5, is DVKVTQSSRYLVKRTGEKVFLECVQDMDHENMFWYRQDPGLGLRLIYFSYDVKMKEKGDIPEGYSVSREKKERFSLILESASTNQTSMYLCASRVEGRGQVQPQHFGDGTRLSIL.

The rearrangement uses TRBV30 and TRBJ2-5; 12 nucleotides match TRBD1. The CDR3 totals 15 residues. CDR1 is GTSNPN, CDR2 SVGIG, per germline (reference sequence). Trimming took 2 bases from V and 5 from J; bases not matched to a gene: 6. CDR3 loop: CAWSRDRGHGETQYF. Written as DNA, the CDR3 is TGTGCCTGGAGTCGGGACAGGGGGCATGGGGAGACCCAGTACTTC.

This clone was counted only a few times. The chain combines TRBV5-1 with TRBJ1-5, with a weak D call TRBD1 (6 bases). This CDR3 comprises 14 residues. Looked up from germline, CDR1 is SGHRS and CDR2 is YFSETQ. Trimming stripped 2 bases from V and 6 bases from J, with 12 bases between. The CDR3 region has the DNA TGCGCCAGCAGCTTACAGGGAGAGGGTCAGCCCCAGCATTTT. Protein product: CASSLQGEGQPQHF.

CDR3 sequence: CASSQGPTSGGTDTQYF. The CDR3, as DNA: TGCGCCAGCAGCCAAGGGCCGACTAGCGGGGGCACAGATACGCAGTATTTT. The V and J genes are TRBV4-1 and TRBJ2-3; 11 nucleotides match TRBD2. Trimming removed 1 base from V and 1 base from J; junction bases left unmatched: 4. Germline V gene sequence: CDR1 MGHRA, CDR2 YSYEKL. CDR3 size: 17 residues.

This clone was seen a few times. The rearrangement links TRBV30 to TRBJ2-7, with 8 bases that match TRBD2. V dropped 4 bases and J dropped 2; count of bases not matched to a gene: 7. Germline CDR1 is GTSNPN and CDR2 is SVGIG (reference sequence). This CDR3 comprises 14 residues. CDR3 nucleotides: TGTGCCTGGATCCCGGGACTAGTGGCCTACGAGCAGTACTTC. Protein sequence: CAWIPGLVAYEQYF.

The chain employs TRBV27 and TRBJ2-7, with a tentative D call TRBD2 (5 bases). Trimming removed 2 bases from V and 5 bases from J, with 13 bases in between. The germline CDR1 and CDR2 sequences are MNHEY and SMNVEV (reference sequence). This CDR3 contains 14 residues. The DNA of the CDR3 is TGTGCCAGCAGTTTAGCGGGCCGTTTTAACGAGCAGTACTTC. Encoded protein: CASSLAGRFNEQYF.

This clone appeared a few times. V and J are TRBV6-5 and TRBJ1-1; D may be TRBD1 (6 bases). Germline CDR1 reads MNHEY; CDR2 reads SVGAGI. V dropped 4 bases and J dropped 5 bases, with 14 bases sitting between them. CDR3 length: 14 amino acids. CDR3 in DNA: TGTGCCAGCAGTTTCACAGGGAGGGGGACTGAAGCTTTCTTT. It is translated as CASSFTGRGTEAFF.

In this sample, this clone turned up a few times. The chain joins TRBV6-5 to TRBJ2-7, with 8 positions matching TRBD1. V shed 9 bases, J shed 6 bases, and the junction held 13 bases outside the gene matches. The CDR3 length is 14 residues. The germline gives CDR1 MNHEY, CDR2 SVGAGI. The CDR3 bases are TGTGCCAGACCTCTCCTGGGACAGGATTCCGAGCAGTACTTC. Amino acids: CARPLLGQDSEQYF.

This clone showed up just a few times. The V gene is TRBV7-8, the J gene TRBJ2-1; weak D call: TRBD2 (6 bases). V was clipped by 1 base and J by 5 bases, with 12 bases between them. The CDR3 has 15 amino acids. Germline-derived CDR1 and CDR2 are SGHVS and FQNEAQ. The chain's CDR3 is CASSLDAGPDNEQFF. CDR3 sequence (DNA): TGTGCCAGCAGCTTAGATGCGGGGCCAGACAATGAGCAGTTCTTC.

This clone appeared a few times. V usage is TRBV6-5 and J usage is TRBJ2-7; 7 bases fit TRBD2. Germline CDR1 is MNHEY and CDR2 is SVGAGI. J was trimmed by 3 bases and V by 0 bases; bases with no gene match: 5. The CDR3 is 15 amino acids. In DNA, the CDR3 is TGTGCCAGCAGTTACTCGGGCGGGAGTGTCTACGAGCAGTACTTC. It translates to CASSYSGGSVYEQYF.

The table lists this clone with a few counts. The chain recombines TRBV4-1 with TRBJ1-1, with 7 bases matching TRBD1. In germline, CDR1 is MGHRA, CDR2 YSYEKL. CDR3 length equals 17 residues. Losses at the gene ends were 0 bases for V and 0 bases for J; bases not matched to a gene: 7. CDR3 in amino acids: CASSQEGRGRVNTEAFF. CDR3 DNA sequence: TGCGCCAGCAGCCAAGAAGGTAGGGGGCGAGTGAACACTGAAGCTTTCTTT.

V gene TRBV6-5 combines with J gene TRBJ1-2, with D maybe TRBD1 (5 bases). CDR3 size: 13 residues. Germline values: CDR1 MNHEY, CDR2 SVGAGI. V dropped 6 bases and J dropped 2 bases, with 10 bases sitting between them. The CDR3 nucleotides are TGTGCCAGCAGCCGCCCAGGGAACTATGGCTACACCTTC. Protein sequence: CASSRPGNYGYTF.

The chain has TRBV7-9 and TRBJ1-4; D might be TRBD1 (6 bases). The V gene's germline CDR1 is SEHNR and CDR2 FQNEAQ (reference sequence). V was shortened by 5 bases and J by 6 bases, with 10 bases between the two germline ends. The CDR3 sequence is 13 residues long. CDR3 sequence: CASSLGGDEKLFF. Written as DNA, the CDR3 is TGTGCCAGCAGCCTAGGGGGGGATGAAAAACTGTTTTTT.

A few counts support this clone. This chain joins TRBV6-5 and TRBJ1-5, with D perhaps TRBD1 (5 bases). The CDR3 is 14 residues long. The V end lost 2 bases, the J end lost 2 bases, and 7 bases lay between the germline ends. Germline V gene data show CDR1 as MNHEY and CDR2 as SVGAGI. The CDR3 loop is CASSYGGGNQPQHF. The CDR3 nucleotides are TGTGCCAGCAGTTACGGGGGGGGCAATCAGCCCCAGCATTTT.

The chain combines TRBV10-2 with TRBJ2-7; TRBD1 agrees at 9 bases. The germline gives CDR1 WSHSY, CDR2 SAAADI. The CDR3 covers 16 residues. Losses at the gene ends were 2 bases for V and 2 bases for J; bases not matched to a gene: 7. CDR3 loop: CASSEPGTGWAYEQYF. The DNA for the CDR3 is TGCGCCAGCAGTGAGCCAGGGACAGGGTGGGCCTACGAGCAGTACTTC.